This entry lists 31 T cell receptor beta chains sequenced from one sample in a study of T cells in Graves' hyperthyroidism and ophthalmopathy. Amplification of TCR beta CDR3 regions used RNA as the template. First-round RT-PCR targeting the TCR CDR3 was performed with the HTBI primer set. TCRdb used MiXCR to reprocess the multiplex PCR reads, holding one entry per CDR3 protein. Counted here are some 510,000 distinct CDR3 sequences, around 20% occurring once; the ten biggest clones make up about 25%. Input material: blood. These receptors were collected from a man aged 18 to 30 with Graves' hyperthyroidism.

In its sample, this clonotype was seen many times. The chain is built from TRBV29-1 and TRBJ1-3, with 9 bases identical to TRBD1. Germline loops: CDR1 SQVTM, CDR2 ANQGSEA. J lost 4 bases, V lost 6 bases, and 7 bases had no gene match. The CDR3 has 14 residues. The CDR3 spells CSVMGQGDGNTIYF. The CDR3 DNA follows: TGCAGCGTGATGGGACAGGGTGACGGAAACACCATATATTTT.

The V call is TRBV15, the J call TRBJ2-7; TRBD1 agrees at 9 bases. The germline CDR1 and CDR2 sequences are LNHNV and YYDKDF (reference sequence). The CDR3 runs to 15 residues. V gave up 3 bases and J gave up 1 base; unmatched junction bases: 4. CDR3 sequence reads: CATSRNGQGSYEQYF. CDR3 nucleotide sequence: TGTGCCACCAGCAGGAATGGACAGGGGTCCTACGAGCAGTACTTC.

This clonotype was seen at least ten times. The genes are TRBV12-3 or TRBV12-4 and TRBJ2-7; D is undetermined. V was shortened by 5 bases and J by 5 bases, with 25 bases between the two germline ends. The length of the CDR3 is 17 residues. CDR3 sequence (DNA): TGTGCCAGCAGTCCCCCTGATGGGCTCATGCTCTGGGACGAGCAGTACTTC. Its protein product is CASSPPDGLMLWDEQYF.

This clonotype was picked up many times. Written as DNA, the CDR3 is TGTGCCAGCAGCTATTCGGGGGACGCTTTCTTT. Translating gives CASSYSGDAFF. The chain couples TRBV11-2 to TRBJ1-1; perhaps TRBD1 as D (5 bases). Trimming stripped 4 bases from V and 11 bases from J, with 11 bases between. The V gene's germline CDR1 is SGHAT and CDR2 FQNNGV. This CDR3 comprises 11 residues.

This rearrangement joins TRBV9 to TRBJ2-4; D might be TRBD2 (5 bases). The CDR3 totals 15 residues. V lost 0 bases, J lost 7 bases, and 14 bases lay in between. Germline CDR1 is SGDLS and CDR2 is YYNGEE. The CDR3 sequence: CASSVEGLLGNIQYF. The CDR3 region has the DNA TGTGCCAGCAGCGTAGAAGGACTTTTGGGGAACATTCAGTACTTC. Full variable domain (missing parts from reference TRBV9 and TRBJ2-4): DSGVTQTPKHLITATGQRVTLRCSPRSGDLSVYWYQQSLDQGLQFLIQYYNGEERAKGNILERFSAQQFPDLHSELNLSSLELGDSALYFCASSVEGLLGNIQYFGAGTRLSVL.

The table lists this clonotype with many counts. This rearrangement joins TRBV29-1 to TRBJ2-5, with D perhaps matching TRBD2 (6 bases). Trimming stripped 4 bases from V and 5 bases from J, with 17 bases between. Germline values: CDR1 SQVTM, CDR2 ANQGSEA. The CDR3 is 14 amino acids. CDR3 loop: CSVAPPGVGETQYF. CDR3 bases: TGCAGCGTTGCCCCCCCGGGGGTGGGGGAGACCCAGTACTTC. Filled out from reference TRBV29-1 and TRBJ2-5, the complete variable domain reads SAVISQKPSRDICQRGTSLTIQCQVDSQVTMMFWYRQQPGQSLTLIATANQGSEATYESGFVIDKFPISRPNLTFSTLTVSNMSPEDSSIYLCSVAPPGVGETQYFGPGTRLLVL.

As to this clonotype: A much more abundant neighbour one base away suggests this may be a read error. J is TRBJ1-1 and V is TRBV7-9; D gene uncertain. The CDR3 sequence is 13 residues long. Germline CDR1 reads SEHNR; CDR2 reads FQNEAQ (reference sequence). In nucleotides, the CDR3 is TGTGCCAGCAGCTCACCGAGAAACACTGAAGCTTGCTTT. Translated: CASSSPRNTEACF.

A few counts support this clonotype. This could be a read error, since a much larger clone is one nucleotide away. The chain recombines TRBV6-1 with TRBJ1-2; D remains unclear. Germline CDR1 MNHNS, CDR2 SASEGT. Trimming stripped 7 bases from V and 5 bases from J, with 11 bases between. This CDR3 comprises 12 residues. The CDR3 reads CASTEWGYGYTF. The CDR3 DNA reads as TGTGCCAGCACTGAGTGGGGTTATGGCTACACCTTC.

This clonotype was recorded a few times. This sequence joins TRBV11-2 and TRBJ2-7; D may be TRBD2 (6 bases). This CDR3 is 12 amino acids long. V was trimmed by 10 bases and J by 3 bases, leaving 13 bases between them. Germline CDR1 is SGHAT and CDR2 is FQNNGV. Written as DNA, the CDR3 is TGTGCCATCGGAGGGGTTTTCTACGAGCAGTACTTC. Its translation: CAIGGVFYEQYF.

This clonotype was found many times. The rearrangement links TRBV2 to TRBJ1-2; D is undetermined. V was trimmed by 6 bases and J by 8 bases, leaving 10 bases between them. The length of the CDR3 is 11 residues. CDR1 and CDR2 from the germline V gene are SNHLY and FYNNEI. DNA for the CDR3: TGTGCCAGCAGCCCGGGGTTCGGCTACACCTTC. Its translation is CASSPGFGYTF.

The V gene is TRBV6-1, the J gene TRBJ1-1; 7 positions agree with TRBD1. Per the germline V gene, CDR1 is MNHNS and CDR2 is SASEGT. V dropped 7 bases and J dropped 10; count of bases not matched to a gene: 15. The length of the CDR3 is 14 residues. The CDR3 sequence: CASTPDRTVGAAFF. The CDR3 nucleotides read TGTGCCAGCACCCCGGACAGGACAGTCGGGGCAGCTTTCTTT.

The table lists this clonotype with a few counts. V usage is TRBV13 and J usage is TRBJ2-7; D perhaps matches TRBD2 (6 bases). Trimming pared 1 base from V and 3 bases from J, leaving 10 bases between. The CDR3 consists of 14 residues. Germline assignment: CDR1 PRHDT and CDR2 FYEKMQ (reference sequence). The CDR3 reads CASSLAGVVYEQYF. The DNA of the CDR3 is TGTGCCAGCAGCTTAGCGGGGGTGGTCTACGAGCAGTACTTC.

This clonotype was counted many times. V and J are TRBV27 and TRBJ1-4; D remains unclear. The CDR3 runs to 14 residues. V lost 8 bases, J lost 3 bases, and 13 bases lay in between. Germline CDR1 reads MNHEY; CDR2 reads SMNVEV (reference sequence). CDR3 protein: CASSSLRANEKLFF. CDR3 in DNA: TGTGCCAGCTCCTCTCTGCGAGCTAATGAAAAACTGTTTTTT. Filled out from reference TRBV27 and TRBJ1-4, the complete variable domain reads EAQVTQNPRYLITVTGKKLTVTCSQNMNHEYMSWYRQDPGLGLRQIYYSMNVEVTDKGDVPEGYKVSRKEKRNFPLILESPSPNQTSLYFCASSSLRANEKLFFGSGTQLSVL.

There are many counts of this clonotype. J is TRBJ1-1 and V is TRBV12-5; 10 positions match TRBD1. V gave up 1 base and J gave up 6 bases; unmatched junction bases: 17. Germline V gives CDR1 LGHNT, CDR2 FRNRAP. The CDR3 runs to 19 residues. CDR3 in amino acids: CASGLDLTRSGTGEPEAFF. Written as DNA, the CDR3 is TGTGCTAGTGGTTTGGACCTTACCCGATCCGGGACAGGGGAGCCTGAAGCTTTCTTT.

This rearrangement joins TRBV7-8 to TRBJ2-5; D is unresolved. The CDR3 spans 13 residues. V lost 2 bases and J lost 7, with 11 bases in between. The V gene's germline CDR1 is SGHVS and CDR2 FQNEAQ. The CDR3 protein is CASSLSSLLTQYF. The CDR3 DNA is TGTGCCAGCAGCTTAAGCTCCCTTCTGACCCAGTACTTC.

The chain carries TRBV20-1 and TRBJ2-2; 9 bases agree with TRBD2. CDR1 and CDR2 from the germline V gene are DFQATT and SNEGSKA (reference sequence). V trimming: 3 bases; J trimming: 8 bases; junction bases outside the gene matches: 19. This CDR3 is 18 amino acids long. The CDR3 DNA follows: TGCAGTGCTAGTAGGGCCTCTGGCGGGAGGGCAGGATCGGGGGAGCTGTTTTTT. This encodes CSASRASGGRAGSGELFF.

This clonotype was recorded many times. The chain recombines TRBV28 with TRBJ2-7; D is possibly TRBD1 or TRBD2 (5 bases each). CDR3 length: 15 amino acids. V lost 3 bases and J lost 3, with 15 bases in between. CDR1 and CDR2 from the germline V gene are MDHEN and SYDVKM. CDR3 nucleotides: TGTGCCAGCAGTTTTCCTTCCGGGACGTACTACGAGCAGTACTTC. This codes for CASSFPSGTYYEQYF.

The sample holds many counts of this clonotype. The CDR3 DNA sequence: TGCAGTGCTAGAGAGGACAGGATTACCTACGAGCAGTACTTC. It specifies CSAREDRITYEQYF. The chain combines TRBV20-1 with TRBJ2-7, with 7 bases fitting TRBD1. The CDR3 length is 14 residues. The junction had 4 bases not matched to a gene; V was cut back by 0 bases and J by 2 bases. The germline V gene encodes CDR1 DFQATT and CDR2 SNEGSKA (reference sequence).

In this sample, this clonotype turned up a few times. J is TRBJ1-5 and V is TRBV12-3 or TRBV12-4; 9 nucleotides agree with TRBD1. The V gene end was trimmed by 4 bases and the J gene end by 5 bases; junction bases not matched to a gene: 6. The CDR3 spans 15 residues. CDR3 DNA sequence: TGTGCCAGCAGTTCGGGGACAGGGATTTATCAGCCCCAGCATTTT. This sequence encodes CASSSGTGIYQPQHF.

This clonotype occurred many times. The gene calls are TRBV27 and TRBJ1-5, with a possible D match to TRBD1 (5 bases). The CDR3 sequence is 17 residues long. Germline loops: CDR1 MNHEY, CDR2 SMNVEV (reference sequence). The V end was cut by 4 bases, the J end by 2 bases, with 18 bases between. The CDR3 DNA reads TGTGCCAGCAGTTCACACTTCGACAGTGGTGGCAATCAGCCCCAGCATTTT. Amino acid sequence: CASSSHFDSGGNQPQHF.

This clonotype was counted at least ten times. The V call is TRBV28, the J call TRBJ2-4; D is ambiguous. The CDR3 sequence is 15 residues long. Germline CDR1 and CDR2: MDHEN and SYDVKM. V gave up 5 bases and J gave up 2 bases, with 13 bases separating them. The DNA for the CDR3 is TGTGCCAGCAGTCCTCCCACGCAATCCAAAAACATTCAGTACTTC. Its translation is CASSPPTQSKNIQYF.

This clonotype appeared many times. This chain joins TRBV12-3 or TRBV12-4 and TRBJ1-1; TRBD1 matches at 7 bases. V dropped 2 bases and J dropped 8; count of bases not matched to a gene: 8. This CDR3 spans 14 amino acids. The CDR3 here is CASSLYPGQTEAFF. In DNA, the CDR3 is TGTGCCAGCAGTTTATACCCGGGACAGACCGAAGCTTTCTTT.

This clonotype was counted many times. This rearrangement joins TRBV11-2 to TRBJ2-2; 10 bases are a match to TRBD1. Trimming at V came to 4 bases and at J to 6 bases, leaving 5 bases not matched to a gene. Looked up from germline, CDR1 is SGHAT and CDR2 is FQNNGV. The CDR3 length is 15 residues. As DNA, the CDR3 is TGTGCCAGCAGCTGGAGCGGGACAGGGGCCGGGGAGCTGTTTTTT. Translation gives CASSWSGTGAGELFF.

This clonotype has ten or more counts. The CDR3 sequence: CASIRQRYYGYTF. The CDR3 region has the DNA TGTGCCAGCATCCGGCAGCGATACTATGGCTACACCTTC. The chain carries TRBV28 and TRBJ1-2; D remains unclear. CDR1 and CDR2 (germline): MDHEN, SYDVKM. The V end lost 7 bases, the J end lost 3 bases, and 12 bases lay between the germline ends. This CDR3 has 13 amino acids.

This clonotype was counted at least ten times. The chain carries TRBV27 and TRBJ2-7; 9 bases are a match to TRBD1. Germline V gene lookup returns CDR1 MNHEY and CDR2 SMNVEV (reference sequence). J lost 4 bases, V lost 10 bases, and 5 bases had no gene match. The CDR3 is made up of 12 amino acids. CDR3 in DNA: TGTGCCACCAGGGACAGGGATTACGAGCAGTACTTC. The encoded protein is CATRDRDYEQYF.

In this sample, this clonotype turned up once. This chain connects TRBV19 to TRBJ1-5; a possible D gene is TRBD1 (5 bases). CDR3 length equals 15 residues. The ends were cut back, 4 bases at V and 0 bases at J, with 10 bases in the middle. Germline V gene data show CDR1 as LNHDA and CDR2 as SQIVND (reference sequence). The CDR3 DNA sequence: TGTGCCAGTAGTACCCGACAGAATAGCAATCAGCCCCAGCATTTT. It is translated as CASSTRQNSNQPQHF.

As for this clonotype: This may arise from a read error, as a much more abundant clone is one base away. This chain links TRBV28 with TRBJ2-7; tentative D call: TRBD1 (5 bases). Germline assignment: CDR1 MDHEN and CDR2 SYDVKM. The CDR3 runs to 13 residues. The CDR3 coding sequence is TGTTCCAGCAGTTTAGAAGGGGCGGAGGAGCAGTACTTC. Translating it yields CSSSLEGAEEQYF.

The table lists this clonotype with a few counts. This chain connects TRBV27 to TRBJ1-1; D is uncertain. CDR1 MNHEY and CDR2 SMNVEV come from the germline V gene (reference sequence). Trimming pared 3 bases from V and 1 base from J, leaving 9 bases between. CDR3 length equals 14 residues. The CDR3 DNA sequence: TGTGCCAGCAGTTTTGGTCCGGAGAACACTGAAGCTTTCTTT. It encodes CASSFGPENTEAFF.

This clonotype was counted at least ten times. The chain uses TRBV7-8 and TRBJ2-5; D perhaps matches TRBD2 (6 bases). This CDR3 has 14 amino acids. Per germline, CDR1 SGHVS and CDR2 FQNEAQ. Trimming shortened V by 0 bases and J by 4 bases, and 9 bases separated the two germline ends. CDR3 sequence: CASSLARDRETQYF. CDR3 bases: TGTGCCAGCAGCTTAGCGCGGGACCGAGAGACCCAGTACTTC.

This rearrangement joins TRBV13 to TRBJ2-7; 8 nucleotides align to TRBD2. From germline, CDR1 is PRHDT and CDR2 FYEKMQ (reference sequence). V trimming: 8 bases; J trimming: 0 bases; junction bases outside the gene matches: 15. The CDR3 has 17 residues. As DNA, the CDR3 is TGTGCCAGCGGTGCCGTGGGGCTAGCGGGCGTCTCCTACGAGCAGTACTTC. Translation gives CASGAVGLAGVSYEQYF.

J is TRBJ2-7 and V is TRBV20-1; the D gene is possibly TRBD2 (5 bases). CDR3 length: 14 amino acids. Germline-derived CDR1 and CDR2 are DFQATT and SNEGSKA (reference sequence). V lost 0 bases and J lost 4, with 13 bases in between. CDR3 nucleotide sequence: TGCAGTGCTAGAGATCCGGGGTTGAGGTACGAGCAGTACTTC. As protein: CSARDPGLRYEQYF.